This T cell receptor beta chain was sequenced in a study of cytomegalovirus exposure and HLA in healthy donors (dated by TCRdb to about 2017). About the full investigation: In an earlier analysis of some 610 of the donors, 250 to 350 Gb of sequence data and just under 120 million unique TCR beta sequences from approximately 180 million T cells were reported. An early release that covered several hundred HLA-typed donors contained approximately 300 gigabases of sequencing data and around 85 million unique TCR sequences. Of the roughly 400 genotyped donors, about 84% fell in the genetic ancestry cluster associated with self-reported Caucasian donors. The study aimed to test whether cataloging public T cell receptors could reveal signatures of past pathogen exposure. Using immunosequencing, the study profiled T cell repertoires from around 670 subjects and related those repertoires to cytomegalovirus serostatus. Besides the first cohort of some 670 subjects, a separate validation cohort made up of about 120 different subjects was used. To predict cytomegalovirus infection status, the study brought together high-throughput TCR immunosequencing, statistical association of individual TCRs with disease status, and machine learning. A later analysis re-analyzed previously published TCR beta repertoires from hundreds of donors and added high-resolution HLA genotyping to study TCR occurrence patterns. Rather than drawing on any new phenotypic data, the later analysis identified candidate immune exposures from TCR beta sequences and the way those sequences occurred across donors. In an earlier analysis of 550 to 700 of the donors, high-throughput TCR beta sequencing was used to judge whether each TCR beta V gene segment behaved as functional or pseudogenic. Donor age, sex, ethnicity and CMV serostatus were collected together with the repertoire data. A later genetic analysis used genome-wide SNP genotypes for about three fifths of the roughly 700 donors, treating that subset as a discovery cohort. Every discovery cohort repertoire had been produced on one sequencing platform. Class I and class II HLA loci were covered by the typing at four-digit resolution. Typing coverage varied by locus: roughly 620-630 donors for A, B, C, DRB1 and DQB1; roughly 500 for DQA1; more than 600 for DPA1; roughly 450 for DPB1. A few DR-DQ haplotypes were treated as single units for association and clustering because of strong linkage in the cohort. On average, 235,054 unique TCR beta nucleotide sequences were sequenced per donor among fewer than 500 genotyped donors of the cohort, with 15% to 20% of those sequences being non-productive. The paper's findings and limits, for the study overall: A further reported finding was that TCR beta sequences accurately predicted the HLA-A and HLA-B alleles for most subjects in the first cohort. The 87-base-pair reads could not distinguish some IMGT-functional V segments, including TRBV6-2 and TRBV6-3, so those segments were excluded. For the cohort, immune exposure information was limited to CMV serostatus. The classifier was reported to diagnose cytomegalovirus status with high specificity and sensitivity in both the original and validation cohorts. A later analysis reported that several top co-occurrence clusters appeared linked to parvovirus B19, influenza, CMV and Epstein-Barr virus. Across donors, most TCR sequences were observed very rarely, whereas some public TCRs were present in many individuals. According to a later analysis, TCR association rates differed among HLA loci, with DRB1 alleles showing the most associated TCRs and HLA-C alleles showing the fewest. Presence/absence analyses assumed roughly uniform sequencing depth across donors, an assumption that may not hold. In a later analysis, HLA-associated TCR beta chains showed more clonal expansion and lower generation probabilities than non-associated chains that were equally common. At a false discovery rate of 0.05, a later analysis linked 16,951 TCR beta sequences to specific HLA alleles. The study gave a list of some 150 TCR beta chains associated with cytomegalovirus. In an earlier analysis of several hundred of the donors, most TCR beta V segments were observed in productive rearrangements about 90% or about 30% of the time, broadly matching IMGT annotations. Linkage disequilibrium might explain the correlated functional status among segregating V segments, but an unknown experimental factor could not be ruled out. Because counts were too low, about 18 rarely observed V segments, including chromosome 9 orphons, were left out of the earlier analysis of 587 of the donors. Only TCR beta chains were sequenced in this cohort, and the absence of alpha or paired-chain data limited detectable features. Compared with the approximately 700-donor mean, donors in an Asian-associated ancestry cluster had fewer N-insertions in productive TCRs, according to a later genetic analysis. A later analysis found that most CMV-associated TCR beta chains appeared HLA-restricted, with HLA associations seemingly driven largely by CMV exposure. When HLA alleles, especially DR and DQ, strongly co-occurred, TCR associations were difficult to assign to individual alleles. Because HLA typing was unavailable for some donors at each locus, only the typed subset was used in association tests. In vitro tests confirmed that a few of the cytomegalovirus-associated TCR beta chains recognize cytomegalovirus antigens. V-gene and J-gene trimming of TCR beta chains was associated with a missense DCLRE1C variant in a later genetic analysis, and the association was replicated in an independent cohort. A group of highly shared sequence variants was considered likely to be a technical artifact of the sequencing pipeline. It was suggested by the authors that the approach could potentially be generalized to other disease states and immunological phenotypes.

Spanning cysteine to phenylalanine, the CDR3 consists of 12 amino acids. Of all the DNA, just the CDR3 is kept, 36 bases in frame from base 1. Concerning this clone itself: The specificity of this receptor is unknown. Base quality data are lacking; no much larger clone is found one base away.

Library preparation was by the immunoSEQ multiplex PCR assay. For the multiplex PCR, a mixture combining 60 forward primers for TCR Vbeta segments and 13 reverse primers for TCR Jbeta segments was used. A multiplex PCR assay on genomic DNA amplified the CDR3 region of rearranged TCR beta genes. Amplified TCR beta libraries were sequenced as 87-base-pair reads on the Illumina HiSeq System. In the original analysis: A later analysis tallied 75 million to 95 million unique TCR beta chains across the 600 to 700 repertoires, and around 12 million of those chains were shared by two or more donors. Raw reads were error-corrected and collapsed into unique sequences by a nearest-neighbor algorithm in which closely related sequences were merged to remove PCR and sequencing errors. CDR3 sequences were aligned to IMGT reference sequences to assign V, D and J gene segments. For a sequence to be retained, a match of at least six nucleotides was required to both a V gene segment and a J gene segment. Rearrangements were called productive when the CDR3 lacked stop codons and stayed in frame with V and J; all others were non-productive. Following IMGT convention, CDR3 was defined as the stretch from the second conserved V-encoded cysteine up to the conserved J-encoded phenylalanine. The earlier analysis of about 610 of the donors excluded sequences that lacked an unambiguous match to a single V gene segment. An earlier analysis of about 590 of the donors classified V segments as functional when productive rearrangements were above 56.7% and as segregating when the standard deviation between donors was above 5%. A statistical classification framework was built for diagnosing cytomegalovirus status from the catalog of TCR beta chain sequences. A later analysis assigned V and J genes by comparing TCR nucleotide sequences with IMGT/GENE-DB human TR gene sequences. The TCRdist pipeline was used in a later analysis to assign CDR3 sequences and most-parsimonious VDJ recombination scenarios. In a later analysis, each TCR beta chain was defined by its CDR3 amino acid sequence together with its V-gene family, and reads without a unique V-gene family were excluded. To address suspected cross-contamination and a sequencing artifact, a later analysis removed 550 to 750 highly shared, low-generation-probability nucleotide sequences. In a later analysis, a clonal expansion index for each public chain was calculated from normalized within-repertoire ranks of inferred template counts. Generation probabilities in a later analysis came from a VDJ recombination model fitted to out-of-frame rearrangements, and those results were checked against IGoR. In a later analysis, TCR-TCR, TCR-HLA and TCR-CMV co-occurrence was scored with hypergeometric tests, and a repertoire-size bias correction was applied to TCR pairs. To estimate false discovery rates, a later analysis permuted the HLA or CMV assignments 20 times. In a later analysis, co-occurring TCRs were grouped using DBSCAN, and TCRdist sequence similarity was added for clustering within HLA-allele-positive subsets. For co-occurrence clustering, repertoires with fewer than 30,000 or more than 120,000 public chains were excluded, along with four to six repertoires with anomalous nucleotide sharing. TCRdb provides this immuneACCESS table in a form limited to in-frame rearrangements. Some clones are lacking; in checked studies, under half of them reflect an unresolved V gene, and why the rest are absent is not known. The DNA was the basis for D and trimming; V, J and clone size are from that table. For this sample the table gives 100,000 to 150,000 clones, of which approximately 75% were detected only once. Together, the top ten hold roughly 3.5% of the sample.

The cohort comprised some 700 healthy bone marrow donors. Cohort members were all nominally healthy when sampled, although unrecorded immune exposures were likely present. The donor tested CMV seronegative, placing the donor among the approximately 360 seronegative members of the cohort. Each donor provided a peripheral blood sample, and peripheral blood mononuclear cells were used for TCR beta sequencing. Genomic DNA was extracted from the blood cell samples with the Qiagen DNeasy Blood Extraction Kit. This TCR was recovered from a woman in her 50s in good health and CMV-seronegative. The sequencing input was PBMCs. The rearranged chain carries TRBV21-1 and TRBJ1-1. TRBV21-1 is labeled a pseudogene. This receptor carries the CDR3 CASSKVGSEAFF. The bases are TGTGCCAGCAGCAAAGTCGGGAGTGAAGCTTTCTTT.